The 18 T cell receptor beta chains in this list originate from one sample, sequenced in a study of blood T cell repertoires in COVID-19. Produced via immunoSEQ multiplex PCR; TCRdb's table is partial and in-frame only. The sample holds 150,000 to 200,000 clones, about 82% seen once. Specimen: peripheral blood. All receptors derive from a man in his 60s with COVID-19, enrolled during active disease.

The J gene is TRBJ1-3, the V gene TRBV28; TRBD1 agrees at 8 bases. CDR1 is MDHEN, CDR2 SYDVKM, per germline. V was pared by 7 bases and J by 4 bases, with 12 bases of the junction left unmatched. The CDR3 totals 16 residues. The CDR3 DNA follows: TGTGCCAGCACCCCCGGACAGGGCCCCCTGGGAAACACCATATATTTT. As protein: CASTPGQGPLGNTIYF. Full variable domain (outside the CDR3, taken from reference TRBV28 and TRBJ1-3): DVKVTQSSRYLVKRTGEKVFLECVQDMDHENMFWYRQDPGLGLRLIYFSYDVKMKEKGDIPEGYSVSREKKERFSLILESASTNQTSMYLCASTPGQGPLGNTIYFGEGSWLTVV.

This clone was seen just once. The rearrangement joins TRBV6-1 to TRBJ2-7; TRBD1 agrees at 9 bases. The CDR3 has 16 residues. J was trimmed by 6 bases and V by 4 bases; bases with no gene match: 13. From germline, CDR1 is MNHNS and CDR2 SASEGT. The CDR3 DNA sequence: TGTGCCAGCAGTGTACGTTCCGGGACAGGGCTGGGCGAGCAGTACTTC. Translation gives CASSVRSGTGLGEQYF.

The J gene is TRBJ1-2, the V gene TRBV5-6; 8 bases are a match to TRBD1. V was clipped by 0 bases and J by 6 bases; unmatched bases: 10. The CDR3 runs to 16 residues. Per the germline V gene, CDR1 is SGHDT and CDR2 is YYEEEE. The CDR3 bases are TGTGCCAGCAGCTTGGCCAACGCAGGGGGCCTGAATGGCTACACCTTC. This translates into CASSLANAGGLNGYTF.

V gene TRBV28 combines with J gene TRBJ1-3, with 11 bases that match TRBD1. Germline CDR1 reads MDHEN; CDR2 reads SYDVKM. Trimming removed 1 base from V and 4 bases from J; junction bases left unmatched: 3. The CDR3 loop spans 16 amino acids. The CDR3: CASSLSGTGGGNTIYF. In DNA, the CDR3 is TGTGCCAGCAGTTTATCCGGGACAGGGGGAGGAAACACCATATATTTT.

The CDR3 DNA is TGTGCCATCAGTGAGCCTAGAACCTCCTACAATGAGCAGTTCTTC. It translates to CAISEPRTSYNEQFF. The chain is built from TRBV10-3 and TRBJ2-1; D not resolved. The CDR3 extends over 15 amino acids. V shed 2 bases and J shed 0 bases, with 8 bases lying between them. Germline assignment: CDR1 ENHRY and CDR2 SYGVKD.

V and J are TRBV2 and TRBJ1-3; D unresolved. V lost 0 bases, J lost 0 bases, and 9 bases lay in between. CDR3 length equals 16 residues. Germline V lookup: CDR1 SNHLY, CDR2 FYNNEI. The CDR3 spells CASSEARARSGNTIYF. The DNA of the CDR3 is TGTGCCAGCAGTGAAGCGCGTGCTCGCTCTGGAAACACCATATATTTT.

This clone was detected once. V and J are TRBV9 and TRBJ2-7, with 7 positions matching TRBD1. Germline assignment: CDR1 SGDLS and CDR2 YYNGEE. Trimming at V came to 4 bases and at J to 3 bases, leaving 10 bases not matched to a gene. The length of the CDR3 is 15 residues. In nucleotides, the CDR3 is TGTGCCAGCAGCAAAACCGGGACAGCCTACTACGAGCAGTACTTC. Its protein is CASSKTGTAYYEQYF.

The V and J genes are TRBV7-9 and TRBJ2-5; 8 nucleotides match TRBD2. Looked up from germline, CDR1 is SEHNR and CDR2 is FQNEAQ (reference sequence). The trim removed 5 bases at V and 4 bases at J, leaving 12 bases unmatched. The CDR3 sequence is 16 residues long. The CDR3 coding sequence is TGTGCCAGCAGCGTGCGGCGGGGGGCATTTCGAGAGACCCAGTACTTC. It is translated as CASSVRRGAFRETQYF. Together with reference TRBV7-9 and TRBJ2-5, the CDR3 gives the full variable domain: DTGVSQNPRHKITKRGQNVTFRCDPISEHNRLYWYRQTLGQGPEFLTYFQNEAQLEKSRLLSDRFSAERPKGSFSTLEIQRTEQGDSAMYLCASSVRRGAFRETQYFGPGTRLLVL.

V and J are TRBV18 and TRBJ2-7; D may be TRBD2 (6 bases). V lost 3 bases to trimming and J lost 7 bases, with 13 bases between them. Germline assignment: CDR1 KGHSH and CDR2 LQKENI. CDR3 size: 13 residues. CDR3 amino acids: CASSPIRAGEQYF. The CDR3 nucleotides are TGTGCCAGCTCACCTATAAGGGCGGGAGAGCAGTACTTC. Using reference TRBV18 and TRBJ2-7 for the parts outside the CDR3, the full variable domain is NAGVMQNPRHLVRRRGQEARLRCSPMKGHSHVYWYRQLPEEGLKFMVYLQKENIIDESGMPKERFSAEFPKEGPSILRIQQVVRGDSAAYFCASSPIRAGEQYFGPGTRLTVT.

V usage is TRBV10-1 and J usage is TRBJ1-2; D gene uncertain. The V end was cut by 3 bases, the J end by 8 bases, with 10 bases between. Germline loops: CDR1 WNHNN, CDR2 SYGVQD (reference sequence). This CDR3 contains 12 residues. CDR3 residues: CASSDSGWGYTF. The CDR3 region has the DNA TGCGCCAGCAGTGATTCGGGTTGGGGCTACACCTTC.

The chain links TRBV10-1 to TRBJ2-3; TRBD1 might be the D (5 bases). The V and J ends lost 5 bases and 4 bases respectively, with 7 bases between them. Germline CDR1 is WNHNN and CDR2 is SYGVQD (reference sequence). CDR3 length: 12 residues. The CDR3 sequence: CASSTGSDTQYF. The CDR3 DNA reads as TGCGCCAGCAGTACAGGATCAGATACGCAGTATTTT.

The chain carries TRBV30 and TRBJ1-4; 7 bases map to TRBD1. This CDR3 comprises 16 residues. With V trimmed by 0 bases and J by 3 bases, 7 bases remained unmatched. CDR1 is GTSNPN and CDR2 is SVGIG in the germline V gene (reference sequence). This CDR3 reads CAWSVRWTGANEKLFF. In DNA, the CDR3 is TGTGCCTGGAGTGTACGGTGGACAGGCGCTAATGAAAAACTGTTTTTT.

The chain is built from TRBV20-1 and TRBJ1-1; D may be TRBD1 (5 bases). Germline lookup yields CDR1 DFQATT and CDR2 SNEGSKA (reference sequence). This CDR3 comprises 11 residues. Trimming removed 6 bases from V and 7 bases from J, with 12 bases in between. DNA of the CDR3: TGCAGTGCCTCCGGGACTTTTGAAGCTTTCTTT. As protein: CSASGTFEAFF.

The chain joins TRBV30 to TRBJ1-6; a possible D gene is TRBD1 (6 bases). The germline V and J ends were trimmed by 0 bases and 9 bases, with 12 bases remaining between them. CDR1 and CDR2 from the germline V gene are GTSNPN and SVGIG (reference sequence). The CDR3 covers 14 residues. The CDR3 reads CAWSVGAASSPLHF. For the CDR3, the DNA is TGTGCCTGGAGTGTGGGGGCTGCGAGTTCACCCCTCCACTTT.

V gene TRBV5-1 combines with J gene TRBJ1-5; D not resolved. CDR3 length: 13 amino acids. Germline V gene lookup returns CDR1 SGHRS and CDR2 YFSETQ. The germline V and J ends were trimmed by 2 bases and 4 bases, with 7 bases remaining between them. This CDR3 is CASSLGANQPQHF. In DNA form, the CDR3 reads TGCGCCAGCAGCTTAGGAGCGAATCAGCCCCAGCATTTT.

The rearrangement joins TRBV5-6 to TRBJ1-5; the match to TRBD1 covers 10 bases. The CDR3 extends over 17 amino acids. Germline loops: CDR1 SGHDT, CDR2 YYEEEE. The J segment lost 3 bases and the V segment lost 1 base, leaving 7 bases of the junction unmatched. The CDR3 loop is CASSLTWDRGANQPQHF. CDR3 sequence (DNA): TGTGCCAGCAGCTTGACGTGGGACAGGGGCGCCAATCAGCCCCAGCATTTT.

V and J are TRBV7-9 and TRBJ2-6, with a possible D match to TRBD1 (6 bases). The germline V gene has CDR1 SEHNR and CDR2 FQNEAQ (reference sequence). The CDR3 contains 16 residues. V gave up 5 bases and J gave up 2 bases, with 13 bases separating them. CDR3 DNA sequence: TGTGCCAGCAGCACCGTACAGGGCCCTGGGGCCAACGTCCTGACTTTC. Protein sequence: CASSTVQGPGANVLTF.

V is TRBV29-1 and J is TRBJ1-1; possible D gene TRBD1, 6 bases. This CDR3 has 15 amino acids. Trimming took 8 bases from V and 2 from J, leaving 21 bases between them. Germline V gene sequence: CDR1 SQVTM, CDR2 ANQGSEA. CDR3 loop: CSSREGGPRNTEAFF. The CDR3 coding sequence is TGCAGCTCTCGGGAGGGGGGCCCCCGAAACACTGAAGCTTTCTTT.